This T cell receptor beta chain was retrieved from a study of T cells in tuberculosis. The CDR3 totals 16 residues. CDR1 and CDR2 (germline): LNHDA, SQIVND (reference sequence). V was clipped by 7 bases and J by 2 bases; unmatched bases: 9. At study entry, adolescents had tuberculin skin tests and IGRA screening. Unsorted cryopreserved PBMC were sequenced, averaging roughly 100,000 T cells per clinical donor. The assay was immunoSEQ multiplex PCR, and TCRdb's table has in-frame clones only and misses some. The sample lists some 30,000 clones, around 94% occurring once. The V gene is TRBV19, the J gene TRBJ2-2, with 8 nucleotides matching TRBD1. Specimen: PBMCs. The clonotype was recovered from a donor aged 10-29 years with latent tuberculosis or without tuberculosis infection. The CDR3 spells CASKASRGLNTGELFF. CDR3 in DNA: TGTGCCAGTAAGGCCAGCAGGGGGCTTAACACCGGGGAGCTGTTTTTT.